This TCR beta chain was obtained from a study of blood T cell repertoires in COVID-19. About the research overall: COVID-19 samples, acute and convalescent, were from the United States, Italy and Spain. The cDNA or gDNA used as material had been derived from T cells, B-cell-depleted T cells, or PBMCs.

Patients of the Seattle cohort, enrolled during active infection, were followed longitudinally. As processed by the authors: How many nucleated cells were present was estimated from reference gene primer amplification. Libraries were prepared by immunoSEQ multiplex PCR; TCRdb keeps only in-frame clonotypes and omits some of them. D and trimming were read from the DNA, whereas the V and J calls and clone size are those reported in that table. The sample yields under 200,000 clones, about 82% seen once. The germline CDR1 and CDR2 sequences are SGHTA and FQGNSA. This CDR3 has 16 amino acids. With 5 bases removed from V and 0 bases from J, the gap between germline ends came to 16 bases.

The TCR comes from a man between 60 and 70 years old with COVID-19, enrolled during active disease. The chain links TRBV7-2 to TRBJ1-1; tentative D call: TRBD1 (6 bases). The sample taken for sequencing was peripheral blood. CDR3 protein: CASSPRGGAMNTEAFF. CDR3 in DNA: TGTGCCAGCAGCCCAAGAGGGGGTGCCATGAACACTGAAGCTTTCTTT.